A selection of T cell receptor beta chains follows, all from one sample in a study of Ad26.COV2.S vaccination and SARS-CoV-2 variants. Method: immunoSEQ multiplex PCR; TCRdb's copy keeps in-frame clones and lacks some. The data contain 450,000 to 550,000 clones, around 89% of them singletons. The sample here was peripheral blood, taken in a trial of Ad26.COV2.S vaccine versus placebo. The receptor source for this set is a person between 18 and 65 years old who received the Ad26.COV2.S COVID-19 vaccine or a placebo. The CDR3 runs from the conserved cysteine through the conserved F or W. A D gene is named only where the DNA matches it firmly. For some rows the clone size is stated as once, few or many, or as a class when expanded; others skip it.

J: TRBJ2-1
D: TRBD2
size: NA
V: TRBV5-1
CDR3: CASSGTSFNEQFF
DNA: TGCGCCAGCAGTGGGACTAGTTTCAATGAGCAGTTCTTC

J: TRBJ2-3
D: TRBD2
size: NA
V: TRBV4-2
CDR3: CASSQDGGTSGLTDTQYF
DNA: TGTGCCAGCAGCCAAGATGGTGGGACTAGCGGCCTCACAGATACGCAGTATTTT

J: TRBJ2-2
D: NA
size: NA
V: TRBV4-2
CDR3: CASSQDGPQITGELFF
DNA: TGTGCCAGCAGCCAAGATGGACCGCAAATTACCGGGGAGCTGTTTTTT

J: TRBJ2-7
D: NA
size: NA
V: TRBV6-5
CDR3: CASSSAGALVYEQYF
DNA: TGTGCCAGCAGTTCCGCAGGGGCCCTCGTCTACGAGCAGTACTTC

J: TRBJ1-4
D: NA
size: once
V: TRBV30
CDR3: CAWSVKSGEKLFF
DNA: TGTGCCTGGAGTGTAAAGTCTGGTGAAAAACTGTTTTTT

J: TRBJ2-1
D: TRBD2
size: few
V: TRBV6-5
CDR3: CASSPSGSSYNEQFF
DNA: TGTGCCAGCAGCCCCAGCGGGAGTTCCTACAATGAGCAGTTCTTC

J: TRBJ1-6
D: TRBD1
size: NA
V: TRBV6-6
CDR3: CASSPRTGYNSPLHF
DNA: TGTGCCAGCAGTCCGCGGACAGGGTATAATTCACCCCTCCACTTT

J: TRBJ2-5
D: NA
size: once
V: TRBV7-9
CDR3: CASTQKWRGNQETQYF
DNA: TGTGCCAGCACCCAGAAGTGGCGGGGCAACCAAGAGACCCAGTACTTC

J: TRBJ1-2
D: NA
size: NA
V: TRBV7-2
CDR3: CASSKRERHSYGYTF
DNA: TGTGCCAGCAGTAAGAGGGAACGACACTCCTATGGCTACACCTTC

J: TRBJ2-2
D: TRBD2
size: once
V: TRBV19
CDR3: CASSIPGLTGELFF
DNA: TGTGCCAGTAGTATCCCGGGACTAACCGGGGAGCTGTTTTTT

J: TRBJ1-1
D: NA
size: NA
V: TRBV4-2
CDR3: CASSQERRGNTEAFF
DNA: TGTGCCAGCAGCCAAGAACGGAGAGGAAACACTGAAGCTTTCTTT

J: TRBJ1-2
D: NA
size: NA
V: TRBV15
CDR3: CATSSGEPGGGGYTF
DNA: TGTGCCACCAGCAGCGGGGAGCCGGGCGGGGGTGGCTACACCTTC

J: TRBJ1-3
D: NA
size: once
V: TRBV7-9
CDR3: CASSLATANTIYF
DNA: TGTGCCAGCAGCTTAGCTACAGCAAACACCATATATTTT

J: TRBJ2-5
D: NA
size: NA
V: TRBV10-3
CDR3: CAISDRKETQYF
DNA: TGTGCCATCAGTGACAGGAAAGAGACCCAGTACTTC

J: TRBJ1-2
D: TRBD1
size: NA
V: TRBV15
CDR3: CATSRQGAGYGYTF
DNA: TGTGCCACCAGCAGACAGGGGGCAGGGTATGGCTACACCTTC

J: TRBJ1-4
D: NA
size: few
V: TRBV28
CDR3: CASSFGGGMREKLFF
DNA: TGTGCCAGCAGTTTTGGGGGGGGTATGAGGGAAAAACTGTTTTTT

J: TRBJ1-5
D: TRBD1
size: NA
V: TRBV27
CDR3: CASSQTTGKSQPQHF
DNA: TGTGCCAGCAGTCAGACGACAGGGAAGAGTCAGCCCCAGCATTTT

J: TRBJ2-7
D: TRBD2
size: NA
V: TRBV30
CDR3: CAWKTSGGIYEQYF
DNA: TGTGCCTGGAAGACTAGCGGGGGGATTTACGAGCAGTACTTC

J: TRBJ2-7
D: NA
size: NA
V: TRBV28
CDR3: CASSLYPGGGGASEQYF
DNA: TGTGCCAGCAGTTTATACCCCGGAGGTGGGGGGGCGAGCGAGCAGTACTTC

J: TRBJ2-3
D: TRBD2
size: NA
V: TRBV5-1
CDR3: CATSTREETDTQYF
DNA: TGCGCCACCTCAACCCGGGAGGAAACAGATACGCAGTATTTT

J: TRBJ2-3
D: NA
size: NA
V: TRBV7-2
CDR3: CASSPLARNRGTDTQYF
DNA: TGTGCCAGCAGCCCCTTAGCCCGTAACCGTGGCACAGATACGCAGTATTTT

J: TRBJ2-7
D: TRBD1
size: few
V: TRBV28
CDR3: CASTPQTGGVYEQYF
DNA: TGTGCCAGCACCCCGCAAACAGGGGGCGTCTACGAGCAGTACTTC

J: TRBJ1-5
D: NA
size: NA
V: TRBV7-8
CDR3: CASSFQGNQPQHF
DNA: TGTGCCAGCAGCTTCCAGGGCAATCAGCCCCAGCATTTT

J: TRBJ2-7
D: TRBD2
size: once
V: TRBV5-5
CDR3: CASSLGLAGGLSYEQYF
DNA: TGTGCCAGCAGCCTAGGACTAGCGGGAGGTCTCTCCTACGAGCAGTACTTC

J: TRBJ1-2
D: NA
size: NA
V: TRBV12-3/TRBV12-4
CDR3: CASSPGQFDGYTF
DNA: TGTGCCAGCAGCCCCGGACAGTTCGATGGCTACACCTTC

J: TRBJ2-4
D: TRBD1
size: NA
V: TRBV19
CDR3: CASRMDRENIQYF
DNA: TGTGCCAGTAGAATGGACAGGGAAAACATTCAGTACTTC

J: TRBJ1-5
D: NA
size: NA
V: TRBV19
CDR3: CASSMRDSSNQPQHF
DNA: TGTGCCAGTAGTATGCGGGACTCTAGCAATCAGCCCCAGCATTTT

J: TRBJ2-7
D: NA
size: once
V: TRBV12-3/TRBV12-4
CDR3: CASRGFSYEQYF
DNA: TGTGCCAGCCGGGGGTTCTCCTACGAGCAGTACTTC

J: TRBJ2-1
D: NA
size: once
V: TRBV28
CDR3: CASSLYPGQPHLF
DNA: TGTGCCAGCAGTTTATACCCCGGACAGCCTCACCTCTTC

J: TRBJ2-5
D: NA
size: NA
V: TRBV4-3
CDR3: CASSQLRDGPRETQYF
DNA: TGCGCCAGCAGCCAACTGAGGGACGGTCCCCGAGAGACCCAGTACTTC

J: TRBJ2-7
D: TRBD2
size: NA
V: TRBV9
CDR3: CASSVETSGGAQQYF
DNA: TGTGCCAGCAGCGTCGAGACTAGCGGGGGGGCCCAGCAGTACTTC

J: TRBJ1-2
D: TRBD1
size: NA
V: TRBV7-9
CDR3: CASSLETTGAGYTF
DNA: TGTGCCAGCAGCTTAGAAACGACAGGGGCGGGCTACACCTTC

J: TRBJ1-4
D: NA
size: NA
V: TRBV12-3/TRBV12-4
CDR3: CASSLDPWEKLFF
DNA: TGTGCCAGCAGTTTAGACCCGTGGGAAAAACTGTTTTTT

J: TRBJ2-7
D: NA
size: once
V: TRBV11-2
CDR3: CASSLGAANYEQYF
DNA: TGTGCCAGCAGCTTAGGGGCAGCTAACTACGAGCAGTACTTC

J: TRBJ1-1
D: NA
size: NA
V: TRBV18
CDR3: CASSPSGNTEAFF
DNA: TGTGCCAGCTCACCATCGGGTAACACTGAAGCTTTCTTT

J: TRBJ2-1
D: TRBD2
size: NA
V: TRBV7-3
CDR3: CASSLSLTSVEQFF
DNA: TGTGCCAGCAGCTTAAGCCTAACTAGCGTTGAGCAGTTCTTC